This TCR beta chain originates from a study of blood T cell repertoires in COVID-19. The CDR3 spans 17 residues. CDR1 is SNHLY and CDR2 is FYNNEI in the germline V gene. V dropped 8 bases and J dropped 0; count of bases not matched to a gene: 6. Sequencing used immunoSEQ multiplex PCR; TCRdb keeps in-frame clones, though not all of them. The repertoire holds fewer than 250,000 clones, with over 80% as singletons. This clone was seen a few times. Sequenced material: peripheral blood. The TCR was taken from a woman in her seventies with active or convalescent COVID-19. This chain connects TRBV2 to TRBJ2-1, with 14 positions matching TRBD2. The CDR3 region is CASRTSGRPSSYNEQFF. In DNA form, the CDR3 reads TGTGCCAGCCGGACTAGCGGGAGGCCGAGCTCCTACAATGAGCAGTTCTTC.